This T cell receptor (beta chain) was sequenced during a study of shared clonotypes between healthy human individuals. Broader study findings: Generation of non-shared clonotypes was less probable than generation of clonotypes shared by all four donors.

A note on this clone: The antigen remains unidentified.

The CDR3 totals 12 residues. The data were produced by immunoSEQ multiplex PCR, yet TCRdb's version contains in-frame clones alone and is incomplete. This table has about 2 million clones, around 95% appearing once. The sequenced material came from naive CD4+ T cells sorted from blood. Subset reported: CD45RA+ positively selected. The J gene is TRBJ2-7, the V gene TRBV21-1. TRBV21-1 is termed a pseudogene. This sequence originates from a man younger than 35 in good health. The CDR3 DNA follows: TGTGCCAGCAAAGTCCCCTCCTACGAGCAGTACTTC. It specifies CASKVPSYEQYF.